These T cell receptor beta chains were read from a single sample in a study of blood T cell repertoires in COVID-19. Method: immunoSEQ multiplex PCR; TCRdb's copy keeps in-frame clones and lacks some. This table holds some 20,000 clones, 86% found once. Sequencing input: peripheral blood. These receptors came from a man in his sixties or seventies with acute or convalescent COVID-19. Both conserved end residues are part of each CDR3. Fields, in order: clone size, J gene, V gene, D gene, CDR3 protein, CDR3 DNA. The D gene is left open where the match is weak. Clone size is given for some rows only: seen once, a few or many times, or a class if the clone is expanded.

abundance: NA
j_gene: TRBJ2-5
v_gene: TRBV9
d_gene: NA
CDR3aa: CASSPNSPQETQYF
CDR3nt: TGTGCCAGCAGTCCTAACAGCCCTCAAGAGACCCAGTACTTC

abundance: few
j_gene: TRBJ1-5
v_gene: TRBV6-5
d_gene: NA
CDR3aa: CASSTGQKNQPQHF
CDR3nt: TGTGCCAGCAGTACCGGACAGAAAAATCAGCCCCAGCATTTT

abundance: NA
j_gene: TRBJ2-1
v_gene: TRBV5-1
d_gene: TRBD2
CDR3aa: CATSPGGSHNEQFF
CDR3nt: TGCGCCACCTCGCCGGGGGGGAGTCACAATGAGCAGTTCTTC

abundance: NA
j_gene: TRBJ2-7
v_gene: TRBV5-4
d_gene: NA
CDR3aa: CASSQSGTYEQYF
CDR3nt: TGTGCCAGCAGCCAATCCGGGACCTACGAGCAGTACTTC

abundance: NA
j_gene: TRBJ2-3
v_gene: TRBV7-2
d_gene: NA
CDR3aa: CASSLAGSTDTQYF
CDR3nt: TGTGCCAGCAGCTTAGCCGGGAGCACAGATACGCAGTATTTT

abundance: NA
j_gene: TRBJ2-1
v_gene: TRBV7-2
d_gene: NA
CDR3aa: CASSLDAQGNEQFF
CDR3nt: TGTGCCAGCAGCTTAGATGCCCAGGGGAATGAGCAGTTCTTC

abundance: few
j_gene: TRBJ1-1
v_gene: TRBV5-5
d_gene: TRBD1
CDR3aa: CASSVDQGAEAFF
CDR3nt: TGTGCCAGCAGCGTGGATCAGGGGGCTGAAGCTTTCTTT

abundance: NA
j_gene: TRBJ1-6
v_gene: TRBV3-1/TRBV3-2
d_gene: NA
CDR3aa: CASSQKGLNSPLHF
CDR3nt: TGTGCCAGCAGCCAAAAGGGGCTGAATTCACCCCTCCACTTT

abundance: NA
j_gene: TRBJ1-2
v_gene: TRBV5-1
d_gene: TRBD1
CDR3aa: CASSGDRTTYGYTF
CDR3nt: TGCGCCAGCAGCGGGGACAGGACGACCTATGGCTACACCTTC

abundance: NA
j_gene: TRBJ2-1
v_gene: TRBV4-3
d_gene: TRBD2
CDR3aa: CASSPRTSGYNEQFF
CDR3nt: TGCGCCAGCAGCCCGCGGACTAGCGGTTACAATGAGCAGTTCTTC

abundance: once
j_gene: TRBJ2-7
v_gene: TRBV6-5
d_gene: TRBD1
CDR3aa: CASRTGGRYEQYF
CDR3nt: TGTGCCAGTAGAACAGGGGGCAGGTACGAGCAGTACTTC

abundance: once
j_gene: TRBJ2-7
v_gene: TRBV6-1
d_gene: NA
CDR3aa: CASSEWARDYEQYF
CDR3nt: TGTGCCAGCAGTGAATGGGCCAGGGACTACGAGCAGTACTTC

abundance: NA
j_gene: TRBJ2-5
v_gene: TRBV3-1/TRBV3-2
d_gene: TRBD1
CDR3aa: CASSQDGTAGETQYF
CDR3nt: TGTGCCAGCAGCCAAGACGGGACAGCAGGAGAGACCCAGTACTTC

abundance: NA
j_gene: TRBJ2-7
v_gene: TRBV19
d_gene: NA
CDR3aa: CASSIDSRGGESYEQYF
CDR3nt: TGTGCCAGTAGTATAGATAGTCGCGGAGGGGAATCCTACGAGCAGTACTTC

abundance: few
j_gene: TRBJ1-5
v_gene: TRBV27
d_gene: NA
CDR3aa: CASSTPGQPQHF
CDR3nt: TGTGCCAGCAGCACCCCCGGGCAGCCCCAGCATTTT

abundance: NA
j_gene: TRBJ2-1
v_gene: TRBV7-3
d_gene: TRBD2
CDR3aa: CASSLTLTSGRNEQFF
CDR3nt: TGTGCCAGCAGCTTAACCCTGACTAGCGGGAGAAATGAGCAGTTCTTC

abundance: NA
j_gene: TRBJ2-7
v_gene: TRBV11-3
d_gene: TRBD1
CDR3aa: CASSLKDRVSYEQYF
CDR3nt: TGTGCCAGCAGCTTAAAGGACAGGGTCTCCTACGAGCAGTACTTC

abundance: NA
j_gene: TRBJ1-5
v_gene: TRBV10-3
d_gene: NA
CDR3aa: CAINGQNSNQPQHF
CDR3nt: TGTGCCATCAACGGACAGAATAGCAATCAGCCCCAGCATTTT

abundance: NA
j_gene: TRBJ1-3
v_gene: TRBV9
d_gene: NA
CDR3aa: CASSYRAGNTIYF
CDR3nt: TGTGCCAGCAGCTACAGGGCTGGAAACACCATATATTTT

abundance: NA
j_gene: TRBJ1-2
v_gene: TRBV19
d_gene: TRBD1
CDR3aa: CASRSTGGEGYTF
CDR3nt: TGTGCCAGTAGATCGACAGGGGGCGAGGGCTACACCTTC

abundance: once
j_gene: TRBJ2-6
v_gene: TRBV3-1/TRBV3-2
d_gene: TRBD1
CDR3aa: CASSQDARGPNVLTF
CDR3nt: TGTGCCAGCAGCCAAGACGCCAGGGGGCCCAACGTCCTGACTTTC

abundance: once
j_gene: TRBJ1-5
v_gene: TRBV5-6
d_gene: TRBD1
CDR3aa: CASSLKTGGGQPQHF
CDR3nt: TGTGCCAGCAGCTTGAAGACAGGGGGCGGTCAGCCCCAGCATTTT

abundance: NA
j_gene: TRBJ2-5
v_gene: TRBV5-4
d_gene: TRBD2
CDR3aa: CASSLILAGQETQYF
CDR3nt: TGTGCCAGCAGCTTAATTCTAGCGGGCCAAGAGACCCAGTACTTC

abundance: NA
j_gene: TRBJ2-3
v_gene: TRBV20-1
d_gene: NA
CDR3aa: CSGSPDTQYF
CDR3nt: TGCAGTGGGAGCCCAGATACGCAGTATTTT

abundance: few
j_gene: TRBJ2-3
v_gene: TRBV7-3
d_gene: TRBD2
CDR3aa: CASSKGTSETDTQYF
CDR3nt: TGTGCCAGCAGCAAAGGGACTAGCGAAACAGATACGCAGTATTTT

abundance: NA
j_gene: TRBJ1-5
v_gene: TRBV19
d_gene: NA
CDR3aa: CASSIQLQNQPQHF
CDR3nt: TGTGCCAGTAGTATTCAATTACAGAATCAGCCCCAGCATTTT

abundance: NA
j_gene: TRBJ1-2
v_gene: TRBV28
d_gene: NA
CDR3aa: CASSLSQGGYTF
CDR3nt: TGTGCCAGCAGTTTAAGTCAGGGAGGCTACACCTTC

abundance: NA
j_gene: TRBJ2-1
v_gene: TRBV7-9
d_gene: TRBD2
CDR3aa: CASSYLAGGYNEQFF
CDR3nt: TGTGCCAGCAGCTACCTAGCGGGAGGGTACAATGAGCAGTTCTTC

abundance: NA
j_gene: TRBJ1-3
v_gene: TRBV18
d_gene: TRBD1
CDR3aa: CASSLGSEIGQGKNTIYF
CDR3nt: TGTGCCAGCTCGCTGGGGAGTGAAATCGGACAGGGGAAGAACACCATATATTTT

abundance: NA
j_gene: TRBJ2-1
v_gene: TRBV7-2
d_gene: NA
CDR3aa: CASRLNGGRSYNEQFF
CDR3nt: TGTGCCAGCAGGCTGAATGGGGGCCGTTCCTACAATGAGCAGTTCTTC

abundance: NA
j_gene: TRBJ1-5
v_gene: TRBV6-5
d_gene: TRBD1
CDR3aa: CASRYGTAYSNQPQHF
CDR3nt: TGTGCCAGCAGGTACGGGACAGCTTATAGCAATCAGCCCCAGCATTTT

abundance: NA
j_gene: TRBJ2-7
v_gene: TRBV5-1
d_gene: TRBD2
CDR3aa: CASSLISGISLSEQYF
CDR3nt: TGCGCCAGCAGCTTAATTAGCGGGATAAGCCTTTCCGAGCAGTACTTC

abundance: NA
j_gene: TRBJ2-6
v_gene: TRBV7-2
d_gene: NA
CDR3aa: CASSSTSSGANVLTF
CDR3nt: TGTGCCAGCAGCTCCACATCCTCTGGGGCCAACGTCCTGACTTTC

abundance: NA
j_gene: TRBJ2-1
v_gene: TRBV4-3
d_gene: NA
CDR3aa: CASSQVGASYNEQFF
CDR3nt: TGCGCCAGCAGCCAAGTAGGGGCCTCCTACAATGAGCAGTTCTTC

abundance: once
j_gene: TRBJ2-1
v_gene: TRBV10-3
d_gene: TRBD2
CDR3aa: CAISGTSGRLGADEQFF
CDR3nt: TGTGCCATCAGTGGAACTAGCGGGAGGCTGGGGGCGGATGAGCAGTTCTTC

abundance: NA
j_gene: TRBJ2-1
v_gene: TRBV5-1
d_gene: TRBD2
CDR3aa: CASRFNTPGTSGGKSSYNEQFF
CDR3nt: TGCGCCAGCAGGTTTAACACCCCCGGGACTAGCGGGGGCAAAAGCTCCTACAATGAGCAGTTCTTC

abundance: few
j_gene: TRBJ2-2
v_gene: TRBV7-9
d_gene: NA
CDR3aa: CASSPNRQATNTGELFF
CDR3nt: TGTGCCAGCAGCCCGAACCGACAGGCAACGAACACCGGGGAGCTGTTTTTT

abundance: once
j_gene: TRBJ2-3
v_gene: TRBV7-6
d_gene: TRBD2
CDR3aa: CASSSLPTSGDTDTQYF
CDR3nt: TGTGCCAGCAGCTCACTGCCGACTAGCGGGGATACAGATACGCAGTATTTT

abundance: few
j_gene: TRBJ1-2
v_gene: TRBV4-3
d_gene: TRBD1
CDR3aa: CASSQDRGQGYGYTF
CDR3nt: TGCGCCAGCAGCCAAGATCGAGGACAGGGCTATGGCTACACCTTC

abundance: NA
j_gene: TRBJ2-5
v_gene: TRBV5-1
d_gene: TRBD2
CDR3aa: CASSPGTGGPAETQYF
CDR3nt: TGCGCCAGCAGCCCCGGAACGGGAGGGCCCGCCGAGACCCAGTACTTC

abundance: medium-sized
j_gene: TRBJ2-1
v_gene: TRBV7-3
d_gene: NA
CDR3aa: CASSTTSYNEQFF
CDR3nt: TGTGCCAGCAGCACAACATCCTACAATGAGCAGTTCTTC

abundance: NA
j_gene: TRBJ2-7
v_gene: TRBV6-1
d_gene: NA
CDR3aa: CASSETLLLAQTYEQYF
CDR3nt: TGTGCCAGCAGTGAGACCCTATTGCTAGCGCAAACCTACGAGCAGTACTTC

abundance: NA
j_gene: TRBJ1-2
v_gene: TRBV2
d_gene: NA
CDR3aa: CASSDGGDGYGYTF
CDR3nt: TGTGCCAGCAGTGATGGGGGGGATGGCTATGGCTACACCTTC

abundance: medium-sized
j_gene: TRBJ2-5
v_gene: TRBV11-3
d_gene: NA
CDR3aa: CASSLAEEGQETQYF
CDR3nt: TGTGCCAGCAGCTTAGCCGAGGAGGGCCAAGAGACCCAGTACTTC

abundance: NA
j_gene: TRBJ2-1
v_gene: TRBV9
d_gene: NA
CDR3aa: CASSVSPGGSYNEQFF
CDR3nt: TGTGCCAGCAGCGTTAGCCCCGGCGGCTCCTACAATGAGCAGTTCTTC

abundance: NA
j_gene: TRBJ2-7
v_gene: TRBV7-2
d_gene: NA
CDR3aa: CASSLGVRGYEQYF
CDR3nt: TGTGCCAGCAGCTTAGGCGTTAGAGGCTACGAGCAGTACTTC

abundance: NA
j_gene: TRBJ2-1
v_gene: TRBV11-3
d_gene: TRBD2
CDR3aa: CASSLASGGVKEQFF
CDR3nt: TGTGCCAGCAGCTTAGCTTCGGGGGGAGTCAAGGAGCAGTTCTTC

abundance: few
j_gene: TRBJ1-1
v_gene: TRBV10-2
d_gene: NA
CDR3aa: CASSGAGNTEAFF
CDR3nt: TGCGCCAGCAGTGGGGCAGGGAACACTGAAGCTTTCTTT

abundance: NA
j_gene: TRBJ2-4
v_gene: TRBV2
d_gene: TRBD1
CDR3aa: CASLTGQKNIQYF
CDR3nt: TGTGCCAGCTTGACGGGACAGAAAAACATTCAGTACTTC

abundance: NA
j_gene: TRBJ2-5
v_gene: TRBV5-8
d_gene: NA
CDR3aa: CASSLQLAQETQYF
CDR3nt: TGTGCCAGCAGCTTACAACTAGCCCAAGAGACCCAGTACTTC

abundance: once
j_gene: TRBJ1-2
v_gene: TRBV3-1/TRBV3-2
d_gene: TRBD1
CDR3aa: CASSNRGSDYGYTF
CDR3nt: TGTGCCAGCAGCAACAGGGGTTCGGACTATGGCTACACCTTC

abundance: NA
j_gene: TRBJ2-1
v_gene: TRBV7-2
d_gene: NA
CDR3aa: CASSLVAGDNEQFF
CDR3nt: TGTGCCAGCAGCTTAGTTGCCGGAGACAATGAGCAGTTCTTC

abundance: NA
j_gene: TRBJ2-5
v_gene: TRBV29-1
d_gene: TRBD2
CDR3aa: CSGLAGPEAETQYF
CDR3nt: TGCAGCGGCCTAGCGGGACCCGAGGCAGAGACCCAGTACTTC

abundance: NA
j_gene: TRBJ2-2
v_gene: TRBV7-9
d_gene: TRBD1
CDR3aa: CASSLVGRDRGSGELFF
CDR3nt: TGTGCCAGCAGCTTAGTGGGCCGGGACAGGGGATCCGGGGAGCTGTTTTTT

abundance: NA
j_gene: TRBJ2-1
v_gene: TRBV3-1/TRBV3-2
d_gene: TRBD2
CDR3aa: CASSSGTSGIEQFF
CDR3nt: TGTGCCAGCAGCTCGGGGACTAGCGGGATTGAGCAGTTCTTC

abundance: NA
j_gene: TRBJ2-7
v_gene: TRBV7-2
d_gene: NA
CDR3aa: CASSAEGGGVYEQYF
CDR3nt: TGTGCCAGCAGCGCCGAGGGAGGGGGTGTTTACGAGCAGTACTTC

abundance: NA
j_gene: TRBJ2-1
v_gene: TRBV19
d_gene: NA
CDR3aa: CASSLKRGSSYNEQFF
CDR3nt: TGTGCCAGTAGTTTAAAAAGGGGGAGCTCCTACAATGAGCAGTTCTTC

abundance: NA
j_gene: TRBJ1-5
v_gene: TRBV2
d_gene: NA
CDR3aa: CASSEARQGQPQHF
CDR3nt: TGTGCCAGCAGTGAAGCGCGGCAGGGGCAGCCCCAGCATTTT

abundance: NA
j_gene: TRBJ2-7
v_gene: TRBV28
d_gene: NA
CDR3aa: CASSLRLADGEQYF
CDR3nt: TGTGCCAGCAGTTTGAGGCTAGCTGATGGTGAGCAGTACTTC

abundance: NA
j_gene: TRBJ1-5
v_gene: TRBV7-2
d_gene: NA
CDR3aa: CASSPGTASNQPQHF
CDR3nt: TGTGCCAGCAGCCCCGGGACTGCCTCTAATCAGCCCCAGCATTTT